This T cell receptor (beta chain) is from a study of early stage breast cancer tumors. Study context: Of roughly 17 invasive breast tumors, about 12 were hormone receptor-positive, HER2-negative.

Details on this clone: Its specificity is not known.

With 2 bases removed from V and 4 bases from J, the gap between germline ends came to 11 bases. This CDR3 comprises 14 residues. Germline V gene data show CDR1 as MNHNS and CDR2 as SASEGT. Study-level results: Bulk DNA sequencing of unsorted cells missed chain pairing and markers. Tumors had 2.5 to 3-fold higher T cell density and higher clonality than adjacent normal breast tissue.

The data were produced by immunoSEQ multiplex PCR, yet TCRdb's version contains in-frame clones alone and is incomplete. The repertoire holds about 53,000 clones, with 75% to 95% as singletons. The source is a person aged 70 to 80 with breast cancer. The chain joins TRBV6-1 to TRBJ1-2; D is undetermined. The sequencing input was blood. Written as DNA, the CDR3 is TGTGCCAGCAGTGAACGGGTACCTCTCTATGGCTACACCTTC. Protein product: CASSERVPLYGYTF.